Following are 14 T cell receptor beta chains from one sample sequenced in a study of blood T cell repertoires in COVID-19. Produced via immunoSEQ multiplex PCR; TCRdb's table is partial and in-frame only. Seen here are 190,000 or so clones, 70% to 90% observed once, and the top ten hold under 4.5%. Sequenced sample: peripheral blood. The receptors were sampled from a woman aged 30 to 39 with acute or convalescent COVID-19.

This rearrangement joins TRBV4-1 to TRBJ1-6; 10 bases fit TRBD1. V was clipped by 3 bases and J by 10 bases; unmatched bases: 15. Germline V gene sequence: CDR1 MGHRA, CDR2 YSYEKL. The CDR3 runs 18 residues. CDR3 sequence (DNA): TGCGCCAGCAGCCACCGCAGACAGGGGGCCTTCTCGAACTCACCCCTCCACTTT. This translates into CASSHRRQGAFSNSPLHF.

This chain links TRBV6-4 with TRBJ2-4, with D possibly being TRBD2 (6 bases). The CDR3 has 17 amino acids. CDR1 and CDR2 from the germline V gene are MRHNA and SNTAGT. V lost 2 bases to trimming and J lost 0 bases, with 14 bases between them. CDR3 nucleotide sequence: TGTGCCAGCAGTGACCTGGACTATCACCTAGCCAAAAACATTCAGTACTTC. Its translation is CASSDLDYHLAKNIQYF.

The chain uses TRBV6-5 and TRBJ2-7, with 12 bases aligning to TRBD2. The CDR3 has 15 residues. V lost 7 bases and J lost 7; bases outside the gene matches: 11. CDR1 is MNHEY, CDR2 SVGAGI, per germline. Here the CDR3 reads CASTPGLTSGGEQYF. The CDR3 DNA reads as TGTGCCAGCACCCCCGGGCTGACTAGCGGGGGAGAGCAGTACTTC.

The V gene is TRBV30, the J gene TRBJ2-5, with D perhaps TRBD1 (6 bases). The germline gives CDR1 GTSNPN, CDR2 SVGIG (reference sequence). The CDR3 spans 13 residues. V gave up 0 bases and J gave up 5 bases, with 10 bases separating them. The CDR3 DNA follows: TGTGCCTGGAGTGTAATTAGGGGGGAGACCCAGTACTTC. Translation gives CAWSVIRGETQYF.

The chain carries TRBV11-3 and TRBJ2-2, with D unresolved. This CDR3 has 14 residues. Trimming left V 2 bases short and J 1 base short, with 5 bases between. The germline CDR1 and CDR2 sequences are SGHNT and YENEEA. This CDR3 reads CASSLHGNTGELFF. CDR3 nucleotide sequence: TGTGCCAGCAGCTTACACGGGAACACCGGGGAGCTGTTTTTT. The whole variable domain, remainder taken from reference TRBV11-3 and TRBJ2-2, is EAGVVQSPRYKIIEKKQPVAFWCNPISGHNTLYWYLQNLGQGPELLIRYENEEAVDDSQLPKDRFSAERLKGVDSTLKIQPAELGDSAVYLCASSLHGNTGELFFGEGSRLTVL.

This chain uses TRBV5-6 with TRBJ1-5, with TRBD1 matching over 10 bases. With 4 bases clipped from V and 7 bases from J, the junction kept 5 bases outside the gene matches. This CDR3 is 14 amino acids long. The germline V gene encodes CDR1 SGHDT and CDR2 YYEEEE. The CDR3 region has the DNA TGTGCCAGCAGCCGCCGGACAGGGGGGCAGCCCCAGCATTTT. It is translated as CASSRRTGGQPQHF.

V usage is TRBV10-3 and J usage is TRBJ2-7; TRBD1 aligns across 12 bases. CDR3 size: 16 residues. V lost 4 bases and J lost 3; bases outside the gene matches: 7. The V gene's germline CDR1 is ENHRY and CDR2 SYGVKD. As DNA, the CDR3 is TGTGCCATCAGTGCCGGGACAGGGGGCGGATACTACGAGCAGTACTTC. Translating gives CAISAGTGGGYYEQYF.

The chain has TRBV19 and TRBJ2-7; TRBD1 agrees at 8 bases. Germline assignment: CDR1 LNHDA and CDR2 SQIVND (reference sequence). Trimming at V came to 6 bases and at J to 6 bases, leaving 13 bases not matched to a gene. The CDR3 has 15 residues. The CDR3 DNA reads as TGTGCCAGTAGGAACGGACAGGGCCGTGGGGGCGAGCAGTACTTC. This sequence encodes CASRNGQGRGGEQYF.

The rearrangement uses TRBV7-2 and TRBJ2-5, with 7 bases that match TRBD2. The CDR3 totals 13 residues. Germline CDR1 SGHTA, CDR2 FQGNSA. Trimming at V came to 8 bases and at J to 5 bases, leaving 8 bases not matched to a gene. The CDR3 loop is CASGIAGGETQYF. Here the CDR3 DNA reads TGTGCCAGCGGGATAGCGGGTGGGGAGACCCAGTACTTC.

This chain joins TRBV4-2 and TRBJ1-5; the D gene is possibly TRBD1 (6 bases). Trimming took 0 bases from V and 6 from J, leaving 15 bases between them. The CDR3 extends over 16 amino acids. The V gene's germline CDR1 is LGHNA and CDR2 YNFKEQ. In nucleotides, the CDR3 is TGTGCCAGCAGCCAAGATTCCAAGGGGGGGGGTCAGCCCCAGCATTTT. This gives the protein CASSQDSKGGGQPQHF.

The rearrangement links TRBV27 to TRBJ2-7; 10 bases agree with TRBD1. With V trimmed by 10 bases and J by 3 bases, 12 bases remained unmatched. The CDR3 runs to 15 residues. Germline values: CDR1 MNHEY, CDR2 SMNVEV (reference sequence). For the CDR3, the DNA is TGTGCCACCTCAATATCCCGGGACAGGGGCTACGAGCAGTACTTC. It yields the protein CATSISRDRGYEQYF.

There are a few counts of this clone. This rearrangement joins TRBV18 to TRBJ1-3, with a tentative D call TRBD1 (5 bases). Trimming cost V 6 bases and J 3 bases, with 15 bases left between them. Germline V gives CDR1 KGHSH, CDR2 LQKENI. This CDR3 is 15 amino acids long. In nucleotides, the CDR3 is TGTGCCAGCTCGCGAACGACAGCCATTGGAAACACCATATATTTT. Residues: CASSRTTAIGNTIYF.

This clone appeared a single time. This chain uses TRBV3-1 (or the pseudogene TRBV3-2) with TRBJ2-7, with 9 nucleotides matching TRBD2. Germline loops: CDR1 LGHDT, CDR2 YNNKEL (reference sequence). The CDR3 has 13 residues. The V gene end was trimmed by 1 base and the J gene end by 5 bases; junction bases not matched to a gene: 0. This CDR3 reads CASSQGLADEQYF. The CDR3, as DNA: TGTGCCAGCAGCCAAGGACTAGCGGACGAGCAGTACTTC.

This clone was seen just once. The chain recombines TRBV5-1 with TRBJ1-5; D is perhaps TRBD1 (6 bases). In germline, CDR1 is SGHRS, CDR2 YFSETQ. The ends were cut back, 3 bases at V and 7 bases at J, with 14 bases in the middle. This CDR3 is 14 amino acids long. DNA of the CDR3: TGCGCCAGCAGCTCAATACAGGGTGAGCAGCCCCAGCATTTT. Protein sequence: CASSSIQGEQPQHF.